A single sample is the source of the 21 T cell receptor beta chains below, sequenced in a study of T cells expressing NK-cell markers. TCRdb reanalyzed the 5' RACE reads and collapses them to one entry per CDR3 protein, without DNA. The sample holds 550,000 or so distinct CDR3 sequences. Sequencing input: blood T cells: a sorted CD56 or NKG2C T cell subset, CD4+ or CD8+ T cells, or bulk PBMC T cells (not recorded which). The receptors shown here come from a man aged 18 to 30 in good health.

This rearrangement joins TRBV3-1 to TRBJ2-7; with no DNA, the TCRdb D assignment of TRBD1 cannot be verified. This CDR3 is 14 amino acids long. Germline CDR1 and CDR2: LGHDT and YNNKEL (reference sequence). The CDR3 region is CASSQLTGDLEQYF.

The chain carries TRBV7-2 and TRBJ2-3; TCRdb indicates TRBD1, and absent DNA this call remains unverified. Germline lookup yields CDR1 SGHTA and CDR2 FQGNSA. This CDR3 region has 17 residues. This CDR3 reads CASSLALGRGGADTQYF.

CDR3: CASSPTGLDTDTQYF. The chain employs TRBV7-2 and TRBJ2-3; lacking DNA, the TRBD1 call made by TCRdb goes unchecked. From germline, CDR1 is SGHTA and CDR2 FQGNSA. The CDR3 sequence is 15 residues long. Supplemented by reference TRBV7-2 and TRBJ2-3, the full variable domain reads GAGVSQSPSNKVTEKGKDVELRCDPISGHTALYWYRQSLGQGLEFLIYFQGNSAPDKSGLPSDRFSAERTGGSVSTLTIQRTQQEDSAVYLCASSPTGLDTDTQYFGPGTRLTVL.

The genes are TRBV6-1 and TRBJ2-2; TCRdb's assignment of TRBD1 cannot be checked, as there is no DNA. Germline CDR1 is MNHNS and CDR2 is SASEGT. This CDR3 has 15 amino acids. This chain's CDR3 is CASSAIDGGTGELFF.

The CDR3 reads CATRGRTGTSGIGAGELFF. The rearrangement joins TRBV10-3 to TRBJ2-2; TCRdb's D gene call, TRBD2, goes unchecked for lack of DNA. This CDR3 is 19 amino acids long. Germline V CDR1 and CDR2: ENHRY, SYGVKD.

CDR3 region: CASSQDRRDEQYF. The chain joins TRBV4-3 to TRBJ2-7. There are 13 residues in the CDR3. Germline CDR1 LGHNA, CDR2 YSLEER.

The chain carries TRBV13 and TRBJ2-7; TCRdb's D gene call, TRBD2, goes unchecked for lack of DNA. Germline CDR1 and CDR2: PRHDT and FYEKMQ (reference sequence). The CDR3 sequence is 15 residues long. CDR3 amino acids: CASSLIVSGSYEQYF.

CDR3 sequence: CASSSLIVNEQFF. The V call is TRBV5-4, the J call TRBJ2-1. The germline V gene encodes CDR1 SGHNT and CDR2 YYREEE (reference sequence). The CDR3 runs 13 residues.

The rearrangement uses TRBV9 and TRBJ2-2; as DNA is missing, the TRBD1 call by TCRdb cannot be tested. The CDR3 consists of 15 residues. CDR1 SGDLS and CDR2 YYNGEE come from the germline V gene. The CDR3 protein is CASSVVEGEAGELFF.

This chain links TRBV10-3 with TRBJ2-3. CDR1 and CDR2 from the germline V gene are ENHRY and SYGVKD. The CDR3 has 13 amino acids. CDR3 residues: CATHSSNTDTQYF.

The chain combines TRBV18 with TRBJ1-1. There are 15 residues in the CDR3. Looked up from germline, CDR1 is KGHSH and CDR2 is LQKENI. The CDR3 reads CASSPVVTPNTEAFF.

The chain combines TRBV6-5 with TRBJ2-7; the D call of TRBD2 rests on TCRdb alone, since no DNA is present to check it. The CDR3 consists of 17 residues. Germline values: CDR1 MNHEY, CDR2 SVGAGI. CDR3 residues: CASSYSRVGAGGREQYF.

CDR3 sequence: CASSLTPQGNEQFF. The rearrangement uses TRBV18 and TRBJ2-1; TCRdb names TRBD1, which stays unverified in the absence of DNA. This CDR3 comprises 14 residues. Germline V gene sequence: CDR1 KGHSH, CDR2 LQKENI.

This chain connects TRBV12-3 or TRBV12-4 to TRBJ1-2; no DNA is available, so the TRBD1 call from TCRdb remains unchecked. This CDR3 comprises 14 residues. The CDR3 here is CASSLDLGVYGYTF.

The V gene is TRBV6-5, the J gene TRBJ1-3. The CDR3 has 17 residues. Looked up from germline, CDR1 is MNHEY and CDR2 is SVGAGI. CDR3 loop: CASSYTNTGLSGNTIYF.

The chain has TRBV12-3 or TRBV12-4 and TRBJ2-1; TCRdb's assignment of TRBD2 cannot be checked, as there is no DNA. This CDR3 contains 15 residues. CDR3 loop: CASRGLAGLYNEQFF.

The chain uses TRBV12-3 or TRBV12-4 and TRBJ2-5; absent DNA, TCRdb's TRBD1 call cannot be checked. The CDR3 totals 15 residues. This CDR3 is CASSLLGGVRETQYF.

The chain carries TRBV7-9 and TRBJ2-2; without DNA, the TCRdb call of TRBD1 cannot be checked. The length of the CDR3 is 15 residues. Germline CDR1 and CDR2: SEHNR and FQNEAQ (reference sequence). The CDR3 is CASSFGSRYTGELFF.

This chain connects TRBV5-1 to TRBJ2-5; TCRdb proposes TRBD1, but this gene call is untestable without DNA. The germline V gene has CDR1 SGHRS and CDR2 YFSETQ. CDR3 length equals 15 residues. This CDR3 is CASSLGSQGKETQYF.

J is TRBJ1-6 and V is TRBV20-1; TCRdb picks TRBD1, but there is no DNA to check that call. This CDR3 is 14 amino acids long. Germline V gene lookup returns CDR1 DFQATT and CDR2 SNEGSKA (reference sequence). This CDR3 is CSARVQGYNSPLHF.

The chain's CDR3 is CASMGNSPLHF. This sequence joins TRBV12-3 or TRBV12-4 and TRBJ1-6. This CDR3 is built from 11 residues.